Presented here are 25 T cell receptor beta chains from one specimen sequenced in a study of T cells in Graves' hyperthyroidism and ophthalmopathy. The source material, RNA transcripts, was used to amplify TCR beta CDR3 regions. Carried out on the TCR CDR3, a first-round RT-PCR used the HTBI primer set. In TCRdb, the multiplex PCR reads were re-called with MiXCR into one record per CDR3 protein. Here the sample spans hundreds of thousands of distinct CDR3 sequences, around 13% being singletons. Source material: blood. The receptors were sampled from a woman aged 18-29 years with Graves' hyperthyroidism.

The rearrangement links TRBV30 to TRBJ2-1; D remains unclear. The CDR3 spans 14 residues. Germline CDR1 GTSNPN, CDR2 SVGIG (reference sequence). V was pared by 2 bases and J by 2 bases, with 10 bases between. The CDR3: CAWSSSGTYNEQFF. The CDR3 nucleotides read TGTGCCTGGAGTTCGTCGGGTACCTACAATGAGCAGTTCTTC.

This clonotype was detected ten times or more. The V call is TRBV15, the J call TRBJ2-7, with 8 bases lining up with TRBD1. Germline-derived CDR1 and CDR2 are LNHNV and YYDKDF (reference sequence). There are 14 residues in the CDR3. J gave up 6 bases and V 5 bases, and 9 bases lay outside the gene matches. DNA for the CDR3: TGTGCCACCAGCTCCCGGGACAGGTCTCTCGAGCAGTACTTC. Protein sequence: CATSSRDRSLEQYF.

The chain is built from TRBV11-2 and TRBJ2-1, with D perhaps TRBD1 (6 bases). The length of the CDR3 is 16 residues. V was trimmed by 5 bases and J by 10 bases, leaving 24 bases between them. Germline lookup yields CDR1 SGHAT and CDR2 FQNNGV. The CDR3: CASSPVGRGSLGEQFF. The DNA for the CDR3 is TGTGCCAGCAGCCCGGTGGGCAGGGGAAGCTTGGGCGAGCAGTTCTTC.

This clonotype was observed at least ten times. This chain connects TRBV2 to TRBJ2-1; 8 bases align to TRBD2. Unmatched junction bases numbered 9, after V lost 6 bases and J lost 8 bases. Germline lookup yields CDR1 SNHLY and CDR2 FYNNEI. This CDR3 has 14 residues. Here the CDR3 reads CASRSREGQDEQFF. In DNA, the CDR3 is TGTGCCAGCAGATCTCGGGAGGGTCAGGATGAGCAGTTCTTC.

This rearrangement joins TRBV4-1 to TRBJ2-3; 15 bases fit TRBD2. CDR1 is MGHRA and CDR2 is YSYEKL in the germline V gene. With V trimmed by 3 bases and J by 7 bases, 8 bases remained unmatched. The CDR3 is 17 amino acids. In nucleotides, the CDR3 is TGCGCCAGCAGCCAGATCGGGACTAGCGGGAGGATGTATACGCAGTATTTT. Its translation: CASSQIGTSGRMYTQYF.

Turning to this clonotype: A much bigger clone sits one base away, suggesting this may be a read error. The rearrangement links TRBV2 to TRBJ2-7; D remains ambiguous. This CDR3 region has 10 residues. Germline-derived CDR1 and CDR2 are SNHLY and FYNNEI. The CDR3 spells CASMVYEQHF. The CDR3 coding sequence is TGTGCCAGCATGGTATACGAGCAGCACTTC.

The chain recombines TRBV3-1 with TRBJ1-2; D may be TRBD1 (5 bases). The germline gives CDR1 LGHDT, CDR2 YNNKEL (reference sequence). The V gene lost 4 bases and the J gene lost 2 bases, with 11 bases spanning the gap. The CDR3 extends over 14 amino acids. CDR3 amino acids: CASSLGEGNYGYTF. CDR3 nucleotides: TGTGCCAGCAGCCTCGGGGAGGGGAACTATGGCTACACCTTC.

This clonotype was observed a few times. A read error may be the cause here, since a much bigger clone is one base away. The V gene is TRBV9, the J gene TRBJ2-1; 12 positions match TRBD2. The CDR3 length is 15 residues. Germline trimming cut 4 bases from V and 9 bases from J; bases unmatched to any gene: 8. Germline V gene data show CDR1 as SGDLS and CDR2 as YYNGEE. CDR3 bases: TGTGCCAGCAGCCCCCGGACTAGCGGGAATGGTGAGCAGTTCTTC. Its translation is CASSPRTSGNGEQFF.

This chain connects TRBV25-1 to TRBJ1-1; D is perhaps TRBD1 (6 bases). The CDR3 has 13 residues. Germline-derived CDR1 and CDR2 are MGHDK and SYGVNS. Trimming pared 7 bases from V and 4 bases from J, leaving 13 bases between. This CDR3 reads CASTGAGGTEAFF. For the CDR3, the DNA is TGTGCCAGCACAGGGGCCGGGGGCACTGAAGCTTTCTTT.

This clonotype was seen repeatedly, ten times or more. The chain uses TRBV28 and TRBJ1-5; D uncertain. CDR1 is MDHEN, CDR2 SYDVKM, per germline. V dropped 3 bases and J dropped 0 bases, with 15 bases sitting between them. This CDR3 has 17 amino acids. DNA of the CDR3: TGTGCCAGCAGTTTTCCGATACAGACCGTTAGCAATCAGCCCCAGCATTTT. Translated: CASSFPIQTVSNQPQHF.

This clonotype was seen more than once but under ten times. The gene calls are TRBV6-2 or TRBV6-3 and TRBJ2-1, with D tentatively TRBD2 (6 bases). The CDR3 is 17 residues long. CDR1 MNHEY and CDR2 SVGEGT come from the germline V gene. The germline V and J ends were trimmed by 0 bases and 4 bases, with 16 bases remaining between them. CDR3 in amino acids: CASSYSSLAEFYNEQFF. In nucleotides, the CDR3 is TGTGCCAGCAGTTACTCGTCTTTAGCGGAATTTTACAATGAGCAGTTCTTC.

This clonotype has just a few counts. The chain has TRBV7-9 and TRBJ2-1; 11 bases are a match to TRBD2. Germline lookup yields CDR1 SEHNR and CDR2 FQNEAQ (reference sequence). V dropped 3 bases and J dropped 6; count of bases not matched to a gene: 10. The CDR3 extends over 17 amino acids. The CDR3 sequence is CASSFLGTSGVGNEQFF. Here the CDR3 DNA reads TGTGCCAGCAGCTTTCTGGGGACTAGCGGTGTTGGCAATGAGCAGTTCTTC.

Many counts were recorded for this clonotype. The rearrangement joins TRBV6-2 or TRBV6-3 to TRBJ2-3; TRBD2 agrees at 13 bases. V lost 2 bases and J lost 2; bases outside the gene matches: 7. Germline V gives CDR1 MNHEY, CDR2 SVGEGT. This CDR3 region has 18 residues. The CDR3 nucleotides are TGTGCCAGCAGTTACCTGGGACTAGCGGGATCCGACACAGATACGCAGTATTTT. This encodes CASSYLGLAGSDTDTQYF.

This clonotype was seen a handful of times. The chain joins TRBV27 to TRBJ1-2; D might be TRBD1 (5 bases). The germline V and J ends were trimmed by 3 bases and 4 bases, with 15 bases remaining between them. The CDR3 extends over 15 amino acids. Looked up from germline, CDR1 is MNHEY and CDR2 is SMNVEV (reference sequence). The CDR3 protein is CASSFRQGGSYGYTF. CDR3 DNA: TGTGCCAGCAGTTTTCGCCAGGGTGGAAGCTATGGCTACACCTTC.

This clonotype was found many times. J is TRBJ2-2 and V is TRBV7-8; possibly TRBD2 for D (5 bases). CDR1 is SGHVS and CDR2 is FQNEAQ in the germline V gene. The V gene lost 2 bases and the J gene lost 4 bases, with 8 bases spanning the gap. The CDR3 is made up of 14 amino acids. In DNA, the CDR3 is TGTGCCAGCAGCTTATTAGGAGGCACCGGGGAGCTGTTTTTT. It translates to CASSLLGGTGELFF.

There are many counts of this clonotype. V gene TRBV6-1 combines with J gene TRBJ2-1, with no clear D. Germline V gene sequence: CDR1 MNHNS, CDR2 SASEGT. V lost 5 bases, J lost 0 bases, and 8 bases lay in between. This CDR3 has 14 residues. The CDR3 region has the DNA TGTGCCAGCAGTATGGGGTACTCCTACAATGAGCAGTTCTTC. It yields the protein CASSMGYSYNEQFF.

This clonotype was recorded at least ten times. The V gene is TRBV27, the J gene TRBJ1-1, with 11 bases matching TRBD1. The CDR3 is 17 residues long. Trimming took 6 bases from V and 2 from J; bases not matched to a gene: 11. Germline CDR1 reads MNHEY; CDR2 reads SMNVEV (reference sequence). CDR3 nucleotide sequence: TGTGCCAGCAGGCGGACAGGGGGCGCGGGTATCAACACTGAAGCTTTCTTT. Residues: CASRRTGGAGINTEAFF.

This clonotype has just a few counts. J is TRBJ2-5 and V is TRBV3-1; 12 bases agree with TRBD2. Trimming took 1 base from V and 5 from J; bases not matched to a gene: 8. This CDR3 comprises 17 residues. Per germline, CDR1 LGHDT and CDR2 YNNKEL (reference sequence). CDR3 sequence: CASSQGLASGGGETQYF. The DNA for the CDR3 is TGTGCCAGCAGCCAAGGCCTTGCTAGCGGGGGGGGGGAGACCCAGTACTTC.

This clonotype has more than one count but fewer than ten. The chain uses TRBV12-3 or TRBV12-4 and TRBJ1-6; D is unresolved. The CDR3 contains 14 residues. The V gene lost 1 base and the J gene lost 5 bases, with 6 bases spanning the gap. CDR3 in DNA: TGTGCCAGCAGTTTAGACGGGGATAATTCACCCCTCCACTTT. Protein: CASSLDGDNSPLHF.

This rearrangement joins TRBV27 to TRBJ2-3; no clear D. The ends were cut back, 5 bases at V and 0 bases at J, with 6 bases in the middle. The CDR3 runs 13 residues. Germline V CDR1 and CDR2: MNHEY, SMNVEV (reference sequence). The CDR3 nucleotides are TGTGCCAGCAGTGTTTTTAGCACAGATACGCAGTATTTT. As protein: CASSVFSTDTQYF.

In this sample, this clonotype turned up a few times. The chain joins TRBV7-9 to TRBJ2-5; weak D call: TRBD2 (6 bases). Between the trimmed V and J ends, which lost 5 bases and 3 bases, there was a span of 22 bases. From germline, CDR1 is SEHNR and CDR2 FQNEAQ (reference sequence). The CDR3 extends over 17 amino acids. The CDR3 bases are TGTGCCAGCAGCCTTCTTTTCGGGGGAGACCTAGAAGAGACCCAGTACTTC. Translating it yields CASSLLFGGDLEETQYF.

The chain carries TRBV7-2 and TRBJ2-7; tentative D call: TRBD2 (5 bases). CDR1 is SGHTA, CDR2 FQGNSA, per germline. Trimming took off 5 bases at V and 3 bases at J, with 14 bases between the two ends. CDR3 length: 14 amino acids. CDR3 nucleotides: TGTGCCAGCAGCCCGGACTCCATTTTCTACGAGCAGTACTTC. It translates to CASSPDSIFYEQYF.

The table lists this clonotype with many counts. V gene TRBV18 combines with J gene TRBJ2-3; the D gene is possibly TRBD2 (6 bases). V was clipped by 3 bases and J by 4 bases, with 17 bases between them. The CDR3 covers 16 residues. The germline V gene encodes CDR1 KGHSH and CDR2 LQKENI. The CDR3 bases are TGTGCCAGCTCACCTGGGAGGACGTCGCTCGCAGATACGCAGTATTTT. Its protein is CASSPGRTSLADTQYF.

The chain employs TRBV13 and TRBJ2-7, with TRBD2 matching 13 bases. The CDR3 has 20 amino acids. V dropped 0 bases and J dropped 0; count of bases not matched to a gene: 11. Germline V CDR1 and CDR2: PRHDT, FYEKMQ (reference sequence). In DNA, the CDR3 is TGTGCCAGCAGCTTAGGCTTTGGACTAGCGGGAGCCCAAAGCTCCTACGAGCAGTACTTC. As protein: CASSLGFGLAGAQSSYEQYF.

The chain uses TRBV7-9 and TRBJ1-2; 8 bases are shared with TRBD1. Per germline, CDR1 SEHNR and CDR2 FQNEAQ (reference sequence). The CDR3 is made up of 17 amino acids. After removal of 1 base from V and 0 bases from J, the junction contained 7 bases not matched to a gene. The chain's CDR3 is CASSLEIGTGPNYGYTF. CDR3 in DNA: TGTGCCAGCAGCTTAGAAATAGGGACAGGCCCTAACTATGGCTACACCTTC.